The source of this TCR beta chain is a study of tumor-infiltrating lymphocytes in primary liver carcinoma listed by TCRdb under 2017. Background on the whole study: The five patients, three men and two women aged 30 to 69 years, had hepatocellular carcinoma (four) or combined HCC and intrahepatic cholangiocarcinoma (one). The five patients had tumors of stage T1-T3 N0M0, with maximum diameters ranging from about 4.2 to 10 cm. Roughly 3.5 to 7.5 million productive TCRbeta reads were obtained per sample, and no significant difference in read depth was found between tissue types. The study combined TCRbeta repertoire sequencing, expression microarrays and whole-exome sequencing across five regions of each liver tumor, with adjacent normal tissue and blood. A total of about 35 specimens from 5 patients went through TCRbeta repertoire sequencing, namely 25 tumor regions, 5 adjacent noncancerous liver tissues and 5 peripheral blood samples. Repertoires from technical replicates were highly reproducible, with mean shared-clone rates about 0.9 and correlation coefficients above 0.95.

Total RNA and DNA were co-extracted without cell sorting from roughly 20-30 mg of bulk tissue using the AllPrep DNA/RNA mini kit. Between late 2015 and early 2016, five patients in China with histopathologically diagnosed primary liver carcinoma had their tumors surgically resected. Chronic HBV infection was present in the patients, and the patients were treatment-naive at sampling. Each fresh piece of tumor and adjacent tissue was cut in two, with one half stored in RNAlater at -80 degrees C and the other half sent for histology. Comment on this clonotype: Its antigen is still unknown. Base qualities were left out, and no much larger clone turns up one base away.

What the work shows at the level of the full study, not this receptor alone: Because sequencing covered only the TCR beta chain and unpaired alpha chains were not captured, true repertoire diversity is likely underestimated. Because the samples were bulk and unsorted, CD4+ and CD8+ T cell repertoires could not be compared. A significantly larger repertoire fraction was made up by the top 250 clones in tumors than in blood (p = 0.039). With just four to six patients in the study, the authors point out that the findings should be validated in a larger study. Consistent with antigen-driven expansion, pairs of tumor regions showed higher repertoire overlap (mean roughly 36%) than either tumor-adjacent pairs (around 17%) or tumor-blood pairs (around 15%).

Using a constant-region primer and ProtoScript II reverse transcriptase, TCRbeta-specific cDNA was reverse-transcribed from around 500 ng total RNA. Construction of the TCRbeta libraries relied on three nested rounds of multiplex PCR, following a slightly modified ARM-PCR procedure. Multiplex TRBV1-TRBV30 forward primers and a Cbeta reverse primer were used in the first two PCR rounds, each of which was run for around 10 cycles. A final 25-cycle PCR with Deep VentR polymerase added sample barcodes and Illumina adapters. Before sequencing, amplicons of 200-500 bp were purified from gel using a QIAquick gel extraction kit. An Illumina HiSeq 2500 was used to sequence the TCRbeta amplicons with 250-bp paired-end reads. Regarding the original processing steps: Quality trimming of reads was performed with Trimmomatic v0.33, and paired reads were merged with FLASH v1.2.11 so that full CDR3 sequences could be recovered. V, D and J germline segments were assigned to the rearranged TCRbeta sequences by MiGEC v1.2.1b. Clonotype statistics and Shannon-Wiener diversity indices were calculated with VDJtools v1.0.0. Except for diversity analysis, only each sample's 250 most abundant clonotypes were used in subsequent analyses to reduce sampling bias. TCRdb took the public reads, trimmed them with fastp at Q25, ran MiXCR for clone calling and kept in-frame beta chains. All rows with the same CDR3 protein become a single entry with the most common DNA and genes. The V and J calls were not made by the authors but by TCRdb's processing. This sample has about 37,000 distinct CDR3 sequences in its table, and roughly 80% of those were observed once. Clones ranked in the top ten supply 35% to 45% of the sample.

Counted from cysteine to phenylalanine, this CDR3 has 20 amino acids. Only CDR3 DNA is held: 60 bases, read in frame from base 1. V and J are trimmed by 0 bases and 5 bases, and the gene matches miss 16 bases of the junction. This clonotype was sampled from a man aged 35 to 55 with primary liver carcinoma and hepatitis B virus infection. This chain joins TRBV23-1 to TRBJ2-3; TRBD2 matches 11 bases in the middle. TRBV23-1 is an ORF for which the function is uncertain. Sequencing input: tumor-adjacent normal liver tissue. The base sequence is TGCGCCAGCAGTCAATCGCAACTAGCGGGAGCCCCCCGGGTGTTAGATACGCAGTATTTT. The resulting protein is CASSQSQLAGAPRVLDTQYF.